A few counts support the clone carrying this TCR beta chain. These data originate in a study of control samples from healthy donors and cancer patients. Assay used: immunoSEQ multiplex PCR; TCRdb lists only in-frame clones, some missing. The sample has 73,000 or so clones; over 75% are singletons. The CDR3 runs 12 residues. The V end was cut by 4 bases, the J end by 10 bases, with 11 bases between. Germline-derived CDR1 and CDR2 are SGHAT and FQDESV (reference sequence). The sequence was obtained from a woman between 45 and 65 years old in good health. The sequencing sample was made of blood. The chain combines TRBV11-1 with TRBJ2-1; TRBD2 might be the D (5 bases). CDR3 loop: CASSSPTGEQFF. In nucleotides, the CDR3 is TGTGCCAGCAGCTCCCCAACGGGAGAGCAGTTCTTC.